The clone carrying this T cell receptor beta chain appeared many times. No antigen is known for it. The TCR beta library used iRepertoire HTBI primers with Arm-PCR amplification of CDR3. TCRdb passed the multiplex PCR reads through MiXCR, listing each CDR3 protein once. The profile shows about 290,000 distinct CDR3 sequences, under 25% of them singletons. V was trimmed by 7 bases and J by 0 bases, leaving 16 bases between them. The CDR3 runs 15 residues. This entry is derived from a study of regulatory T cells in long-lasting Graves disease. Findings and caveats of the study: Study was limited to peripheral blood, excluding thyroid tissue. Those with persistent disease had in common more public clonotypes (about 2,500) than new patients (about 970).

Time point: persistent/refractory GD, antithyroid drugs over 5 years with positive TRAb. PBMC RNA was the source of the TCR library. This specimen was peripheral blood mononuclear cells (PBMCs), taken when the disease was refractory, from a patient treated with antithyroid drugs. V usage is TRBV12-3 or TRBV12-4 and J usage is TRBJ2-7, with D possibly matching TRBD2 (6 bases). This TCR came from a female donor with Graves disease. The CDR3 DNA follows: TGTGCCAGCAAACTTCGTCTCGGGAGCTCCTACGAGCAGTACTTC. Its protein is CASKLRLGSSYEQYF.